The 10 T cell receptor beta chains in this list originate from one sample, sequenced in a study of early T cells in non-severe SARS-CoV-2 infection. TCRdb processed the 5' RACE reads anew with MiXCR; each CDR3 protein has one entry. The top ten hold 16% of the sample, which has about 64,000 distinct CDR3 sequences, 20% seen once. The sequencing here drew on whole blood, taken at baseline. These receptors were collected from an adult who was a healthcare worker with PCR-confirmed SARS-CoV-2 infection or an uninfected control (not recorded which).

This clonotype has only a few counts. J is TRBJ1-1 and V is TRBV7-2; 7 bases are a match to TRBD1. Germline V gene sequence: CDR1 SGHTA, CDR2 FQGNSA. With 3 bases clipped from V and 3 bases from J, the junction kept 10 bases outside the gene matches. The CDR3 is made up of 16 amino acids. The CDR3 loop reads CASSFYKGARHTEAFF. CDR3 nucleotides: TGTGCCAGCAGCTTTTACAAGGGGGCTAGGCACACTGAAGCTTTCTTT.

The V gene is TRBV7-9, the J gene TRBJ2-3; D possibly corresponds to TRBD2 (5 bases). CDR3 size: 15 residues. V was shortened by 5 bases and J by 2 bases, with 14 bases between the two germline ends. Germline CDR1 is SEHNR and CDR2 is FQNEAQ (reference sequence). CDR3: CASSPATGNTDTQYF. The CDR3 bases are TGTGCCAGCAGCCCCGCGACGGGGAACACAGATACGCAGTATTTT.

This clonotype was detected ten times or more. The chain combines TRBV3-1 with TRBJ1-1; unclear D gene. Germline CDR1 reads LGHDT; CDR2 reads YNNKEL (reference sequence). The CDR3 contains 13 residues. Trimming removed 3 bases at V and 4 bases at J, with 9 bases between. Here the CDR3 reads CASSQGSLTEAFF. Written as DNA, the CDR3 is TGTGCCAGCAGCCAGGGCAGTCTCACTGAAGCTTTCTTT.

V is TRBV4-1 and J is TRBJ1-5, with 9 nucleotides matching TRBD1. CDR1 MGHRA and CDR2 YSYEKL come from the germline V gene. The CDR3 has 15 amino acids. V lost 0 bases, J lost 9 bases, and 6 bases stayed unmatched. CDR3 loop: CASSQDTTGGTPQHF. CDR3 bases: TGCGCCAGCAGCCAAGATACGACAGGGGGAACGCCCCAGCATTTT.

This clonotype was detected only a few times. The chain recombines TRBV29-1 with TRBJ2-3, with D perhaps TRBD2 (6 bases). CDR1 and CDR2 (germline): SQVTM, ANQGSEA. Trimming left V 4 bases short and J 0 bases short, with 17 bases between. CDR3 size: 16 residues. CDR3 loop: CSVGTTQKPSTDTQYF. Written as DNA, the CDR3 is TGCAGCGTTGGGACTACCCAAAAGCCTAGCACAGATACGCAGTATTTT.

The chain links TRBV4-2 to TRBJ2-7; 10 bases line up with TRBD2. V shed 3 bases, J shed 6 bases, and the junction held 11 bases outside the gene matches. The CDR3 sequence is 16 residues long. The germline CDR1 and CDR2 sequences are LGHNA and YNFKEQ. CDR3 coding DNA: TGTGCCAGCAGCCAGGATAAGCGGGGGGGCCGTTCCGAGCAGTACTTC. Translated: CASSQDKRGGRSEQYF.

This clonotype was seen more than once but under ten times. This chain connects TRBV5-1 to TRBJ2-3; D is perhaps TRBD1 (6 bases). The V end lost 1 base, the J end lost 3 bases, and 12 bases lay between the germline ends. This CDR3 has 15 amino acids. The V gene's germline CDR1 is SGHRS and CDR2 YFSETQ. CDR3 residues: CASSLFGQGTDTQYF. In DNA, the CDR3 is TGCGCCAGCAGCTTGTTTGGCCAGGGGACAGATACGCAGTATTTT.

CDR3 in DNA: TGTGCCAGCGCCCCCGGGCAAACCGGGGAGCTGTTTTTT. It yields the protein CASAPGQTGELFF. The gene calls are TRBV2 and TRBJ2-2; D is uncertain. This CDR3 contains 13 residues. The V gene's germline CDR1 is SNHLY and CDR2 FYNNEI. V was trimmed by 8 bases and J by 5 bases, leaving 12 bases between them.

The chain recombines TRBV5-6 with TRBJ1-1, with 7 positions matching TRBD1. CDR1 SGHDT and CDR2 YYEEEE come from the germline V gene. There are 14 residues in the CDR3. With V trimmed by 2 bases and J by 6 bases, 7 bases remained unmatched. CDR3 in amino acids: CASSLQGTRSEAFF. CDR3 bases: TGTGCCAGCAGCTTACAGGGGACCAGGTCTGAAGCTTTCTTT.

CDR3 bases: TGTGCCAGCAGTTTCCGGGTGATTGATTCACCCCTCCACTTT. Translation: CASSFRVIDSPLHF. The gene calls are TRBV12-3 or TRBV12-4 and TRBJ1-6; no definite D call. The length of the CDR3 is 14 residues. V was trimmed by 3 bases and J by 8 bases, leaving 11 bases between them.